This TCR beta chain was captured by sequencing in a study of shared clonotypes between healthy human individuals. Whole-study findings and limits: Among donors, clonotype sharing was expected to be affected by sequencing depth.

To note about this clone: The antigen remains undetermined.

The protocol was immunoSEQ multiplex PCR, while the TCRdb copy is restricted to in-frame clones and leaves out a portion. In the table there are millions of clones, roughly 95% of which are singletons. Naivety among CD8 cells was defined by CD45RO negativity and positive CCR7 selection, thereby excluding terminally differentiated effector memory CD45RA+ cells. Germline V gene sequence: CDR1 SGHVS, CDR2 FQNEAQ. Trimming stripped 2 bases from V and 3 bases from J, with 10 bases between. The CDR3 sequence is 15 residues long. The genes are TRBV7-8 and TRBJ2-2; D possibly corresponds to TRBD2 (6 bases). The clonotype originates from a young man in good health. Input material: naive CD8+ T cells sorted from blood. As DNA, the CDR3 is TGTGCCAGCAGCTTACTGGGAGGAGACACCGGGGAGCTGTTTTTT. It specifies CASSLLGGDTGELFF.